This TCR beta chain was identified in a study of cytotoxic CD8 clonotypes in ibrutinib-treated CLL. About the research overall: Investigators reported about 24 partial and 2 complete responses; after median around 63 months, approximately 15 patients remained remitted and some twelve progressed.

The germline CDR1 and CDR2 sequences are SGHDN and FVKESK. After removal of 0 bases from V and 1 base from J, the junction contained 6 bases not matched to a gene. The CDR3 spans 17 residues. The intended depth for sequencing was 1 in 200,000 to 1 in 1 million T cells. Clones were sequenced by immunoSEQ multiplex PCR, and TCRdb holds only the in-frame ones, with some missing. This sample has 110,000 to 150,000 clones; approximately 81% occur once, and the top ten carry about 13%. The sample in question was PBMCs, obtained after 12 months of ibrutinib treatment. The V and J genes are TRBV14 and TRBJ2-3; 8 bases map to TRBD2. This TCR derives from a human donor with chronic lymphocytic leukemia. The CDR3 loop reads CASSQEQLAVRTDTQYF. The CDR3 DNA reads as TGTGCCAGCAGCCAAGAACAACTAGCGGTCCGCACAGATACGCAGTATTTT.